A single sample gave rise to the 17 T cell receptor beta chains below, sequenced in a study of cytomegalovirus exposure and HLA in healthy donors. Here immunoSEQ multiplex PCR was the method, and the copy in TCRdb shows in-frame clones only, minus some. This sample has approximately 150,000 clones, with roughly nine tenths found just once. Material for sequencing was PBMCs. These receptors were obtained from a woman in her late teens or twenties in good health and CMV-seropositive.

The CDR3 DNA reads as TGTGCCAGCGGCCTAGCGGGGGGCTTCAATGAGCAGTTCTTC. It specifies CASGLAGGFNEQFF. The gene calls are TRBV2 and TRBJ2-1; 11 bases are a match to TRBD2. With V trimmed by 8 bases and J by 6 bases, 6 bases remained unmatched. The CDR3 extends over 14 amino acids. Germline lookup yields CDR1 SNHLY and CDR2 FYNNEI. Full variable domain (remainder filled in from reference TRBV2 and TRBJ2-1): EPEVTQTPSHQVTQMGQEVILRCVPISNHLYFYWYRQILGQKVEFLVSFYNNEISEKSEIFDDQFSVERPDGSNFTLKIRSTKLEDSAMYFCASGLAGGFNEQFFGPGTRLTVL.

V and J are TRBV2 and TRBJ1-2; TRBD1 might be the D (6 bases). The CDR3 is 15 residues long. Germline values: CDR1 SNHLY, CDR2 FYNNEI. V lost 7 bases, J lost 4 bases, and 19 bases lay in between. DNA of the CDR3: TGTGCCAGCACACCCGGGACAAGCACTCTCTATGGCTACACCTTC. This codes for CASTPGTSTLYGYTF.

This chain uses TRBV18 with TRBJ1-1, with 7 bases identical to TRBD1. The ends lost 4 bases at V and 0 bases at J; junction bases unmatched: 8. CDR3 length equals 16 residues. Per the germline V gene, CDR1 is KGHSH and CDR2 is LQKENI. CDR3 region: CASSLTDRALNTEAFF. The CDR3 coding sequence is TGTGCCAGCTCACTGACTGACAGGGCCTTGAACACTGAAGCTTTCTTT.

This clone appeared a single time. V usage is TRBV7-8 and J usage is TRBJ2-5; TRBD2 aligns across 9 bases. The CDR3 runs to 15 residues. V lost 4 bases, J lost 2 bases, and 5 bases stayed unmatched. Per the germline V gene, CDR1 is SGHVS and CDR2 is FQNEAQ. The CDR3 spells CASSSVAGAQETQYF. The DNA of the CDR3 is TGTGCCAGCAGCTCCGTAGCGGGGGCACAAGAGACCCAGTACTTC. The full variable domain, with the rest looked up from reference TRBV7-8 and TRBJ2-5, is GAGVSQSPRYKVAKRGQDVALRCDPISGHVSLFWYQQALGQGPEFLTYFQNEAQLDKSGLPSDRFFAERPEGSVSTLKIQRTQQEDSAVYLCASSSVAGAQETQYFGPGTRLLVL.

J is TRBJ2-1 and V is TRBV28; 7 bases are a match to TRBD2. Germline assignment: CDR1 MDHEN and CDR2 SYDVKM. V shed 11 bases and J 8 bases; nucleotides not matched to a gene: 12. This CDR3 region has 13 residues. The CDR3 sequence: CALRPGEGYEQFF. The CDR3 DNA sequence: TGTGCCCTGAGACCGGGGGAGGGGTATGAGCAGTTCTTC.

The chain uses TRBV5-5 and TRBJ1-3; D unresolved. CDR3 length equals 16 residues. V shed 1 base and J shed 3 bases, with 14 bases lying between them. Germline lookup yields CDR1 SGHKS and CDR2 YYEKEE (reference sequence). In DNA, the CDR3 is TGTGCCAGCAGCTTGCGAATCTCCGGGGTTGGAAACACCATATATTTT. This encodes CASSLRISGVGNTIYF.

V and J are TRBV5-6 and TRBJ1-1; no clear D. This CDR3 spans 15 amino acids. V was clipped by 4 bases and J by 5 bases, with 18 bases between them. Germline CDR1 is SGHDT and CDR2 is YYEEEE. The CDR3 loop reads CASSHPRRTETEAFF. In nucleotides, the CDR3 is TGTGCCAGCAGCCATCCGCGGAGAACGGAAACTGAAGCTTTCTTT. Drawing the rest from reference TRBV5-6 and TRBJ1-1, the complete variable domain is DAGVTQSPTHLIKTRGQQVTLRCSPKSGHDTVSWYQQALGQGPQFIFQYYEEEERQRGNFPDRFSGHQFPNYSSELNVNALLLGDSALYLCASSHPRRTETEAFFGQGTRLTVV.

This chain joins TRBV5-1 and TRBJ2-7, with D hard to call. The CDR3 covers 15 residues. Germline loops: CDR1 SGHRS, CDR2 YFSETQ. Trimming shortened V by 0 bases and J by 7 bases, and 17 bases separated the two germline ends. CDR3: CASSLELHSGGEQYF. The CDR3 nucleotides are TGCGCCAGCAGCTTGGAACTACACTCTGGTGGTGAGCAGTACTTC.

This clone was recorded once. This chain connects TRBV28 to TRBJ1-5; tentative D call: TRBD1 (5 bases). Per germline, CDR1 MDHEN and CDR2 SYDVKM. This CDR3 is built from 13 residues. V dropped 5 bases and J dropped 4 bases, with 9 bases sitting between them. The CDR3 loop is CASSEGANQPQHF. CDR3 nucleotide sequence: TGTGCCAGCAGTGAAGGGGCTAATCAGCCCCAGCATTTT.

The CDR3 DNA follows: TGTGCCAGCAGCTTAAGGGGGCCGGATCAGCCCCAGCATTTT. Its protein is CASSLRGPDQPQHF. The rearrangement uses TRBV11-2 and TRBJ1-5, with 7 bases fitting TRBD1. The germline CDR1 and CDR2 sequences are SGHAT and FQNNGV. This CDR3 has 14 residues. V dropped 2 bases and J dropped 5; count of bases not matched to a gene: 3.

This clone was observed a handful of times. The chain uses TRBV5-4 and TRBJ2-7, with D tentatively TRBD2 (6 bases). V shed 0 bases and J shed 5 bases, with 12 bases lying between them. Looked up from germline, CDR1 is SGHNT and CDR2 is YYREEE (reference sequence). CDR3 size: 14 residues. The CDR3 spells CASSLGREGDEQYF. Here the CDR3 DNA reads TGTGCCAGCAGCTTGGGGCGGGAAGGAGACGAGCAGTACTTC.

V is TRBV29-1 and J is TRBJ2-7; TRBD1 matches 8 bases. In germline, CDR1 is SQVTM, CDR2 ANQGSEA. CDR3 length: 13 amino acids. V shed 7 bases, J shed 3 bases, and the junction held 8 bases outside the gene matches. CDR3 in amino acids: CSGVDRVDYEQYF. CDR3 DNA: TGCAGCGGGGTGGACAGGGTGGACTACGAGCAGTACTTC.

The V call is TRBV28, the J call TRBJ2-5; TRBD1 agrees at 9 bases. Per germline, CDR1 MDHEN and CDR2 SYDVKM. The junction had 7 bases not matched to a gene; V was cut back by 6 bases and J by 2 bases. The CDR3 is 15 residues long. The CDR3: CASSAVDRGQETQYF. CDR3 DNA: TGTGCCAGCAGCGCGGTCGACAGGGGGCAAGAGACCCAGTACTTC.

The rearrangement uses TRBV7-9 and TRBJ2-1; D uncertain. The CDR3 sequence is 14 residues long. Trimming shortened V by 2 bases and J by 0 bases, and 5 bases separated the two germline ends. Germline assignment: CDR1 SEHNR and CDR2 FQNEAQ (reference sequence). The CDR3 DNA is TGTGCCAGCAGCTTAACAAGCTCCTACAATGAGCAGTTCTTC. Its protein is CASSLTSSYNEQFF.

The rearrangement links TRBV7-9 to TRBJ1-2; D may be TRBD1 (5 bases). The CDR3 totals 16 residues. The V and J ends lost 3 bases and 1 base respectively, with 15 bases between them. CDR1 and CDR2 from the germline V gene are SEHNR and FQNEAQ (reference sequence). The CDR3 spells CASSFGPGGFNYGYTF. CDR3 bases: TGTGCCAGCAGCTTTGGCCCGGGGGGATTTAACTATGGCTACACCTTC.

CDR3 protein: CASSLGLRGLEETQYF. The CDR3 region has the DNA TGTGCCAGCAGCTTGGGCCTTAGGGGGTTGGAAGAGACCCAGTACTTC. This chain joins TRBV5-4 and TRBJ2-5, with D maybe TRBD1 (6 bases). The germline V gene has CDR1 SGHNT and CDR2 YYREEE (reference sequence). V lost 0 bases, J lost 3 bases, and 15 bases lay in between. The CDR3 is 16 amino acids. The whole variable domain, remainder taken from reference TRBV5-4 and TRBJ2-5, is ETGVTQSPTHLIKTRGQQVTLRCSSQSGHNTVSWYQQALGQGPQFIFQYYREEENGRGNFPPRFSGLQFPNYSSELNVNALELDDSALYLCASSLGLRGLEETQYFGPGTRLLVL.

The rearrangement links TRBV10-3 to TRBJ1-1; TRBD1 matches at 7 bases. Unmatched junction bases numbered 13, after V lost 2 bases and J lost 4 bases. The germline gives CDR1 ENHRY, CDR2 SYGVKD. The CDR3 spans 17 residues. In DNA form, the CDR3 reads TGTGCCATCAGTGAGCCGGGGACGAGACAGGGATTCACTGAAGCTTTCTTT. This sequence encodes CAISEPGTRQGFTEAFF.